The rows below give T cell receptor beta chains drawn from one sample of a study of T cells after yellow fever vaccination. TCRdb passed the 5' RACE reads through MiXCR, listing each CDR3 protein once. Among roughly 150,000 distinct CDR3 sequences listed, less than 8.5% were seen once. The sequences come from CD4+ T cells sorted from PBMCs, collected 10 days after the yellow fever booster vaccination. The origin of the receptors is a man aged 30-40 years who received the YFV17D yellow fever vaccine. Both conserved end residues are trimmed from each CDR3. Fields, in order: V gene, J gene, CDR3 protein.

TRBV5-1	TRBJ2-5	ASSLDRGFQETQY
TRBV14	TRBJ1-1	ASSQSRSNTEAF
TRBV3-1	TRBJ2-7	ASSHGADYEQY
TRBV12-5	TRBJ2-1	ASGHPGRDNEQF
TRBV5-1	TRBJ2-7	ASSFSSTSNYEQY
TRBV29-1	TRBJ2-2	SVEQGSNTGELF
TRBV7-2	TRBJ2-4	ASSPSTVNIQY
TRBV5-4	TRBJ2-1	ASSFQSSYNEQF
TRBV15	TRBJ2-2	ATSIGAGGTGELF
TRBV5-1	TRBJ2-3	ASSVGQSTDTQY
TRBV12-3/TRBV12-4	TRBJ2-5	ASRKQSQQETQY
TRBV12-3/TRBV12-4	TRBJ2-5	ASTSQGADETQY
TRBV7-2	TRBJ1-5	ASSLAPDPLLGPQH
TRBV20-1	TRBJ2-7	SARDGSEQY
TRBV5-1	TRBJ1-2	ASSLEYTLGNGYT
TRBV20-1	TRBJ2-5	SADRAETQY
TRBV20-1	TRBJ2-7	SARDGEGLYSYEQY
TRBV11-1	TRBJ2-3	ASSIGIDTQY
TRBV19	TRBJ1-1	ASRTGPHSTEAF
TRBV6-1	TRBJ2-3	AGSGWGASTDTQY
TRBV11-1	TRBJ2-6	ASSLEVGQGAGANVLT
TRBV28	TRBJ1-5	ASRATGPLGSQH
TRBV7-9	TRBJ1-1	ASSLVNSGGAF
TRBV15	TRBJ2-3	ATSRARIPPLY
TRBV5-1	TRBJ2-2	ASSSDRAGTGELF
TRBV9	TRBJ2-4	ASSVAGGRNIQY
TRBV6-1	TRBJ2-7	ASPKTQRGDYEQY
TRBV7-2	TRBJ2-7	ASTQGGGPYEQY
TRBV20-1	TRBJ2-2	SAQRGGNTGELF
TRBV5-1	TRBJ2-1	ASSFRDLTGEQF
TRBV20-1	TRBJ2-7	SARDTSGLYEQY
TRBV6-1	TRBJ2-1	ASKGTGGLNEQF
TRBV9	TRBJ1-2	ASSVDPGTRYGYT
TRBV30	TRBJ2-6	AWTGTASSGANVLT
TRBV28	TRBJ2-3	ASGRPSGPTDTQY
TRBV2	TRBJ1-1	ASKVNTEAF
TRBV29-1	TRBJ2-3	SVSAGGPADTQY
TRBV7-2	TRBJ2-3	ASSPTGTSSYTDTQY
TRBV19	TRBJ2-1	ASSIGGSYNEQF
TRBV7-6	TRBJ2-5	ASSLGTGDQETQY
TRBV7-2	TRBJ1-2	ASSFSGIPYGYT
TRBV28	TRBJ1-2	ASSGQANYGYT
TRBV20-1	TRBJ1-6	SARPGHSNSPLH
TRBV18	TRBJ2-5	ASSPNQGTSKTQY
TRBV20-1	TRBJ1-5	SAAVSLGSNQPQH
TRBV6-6	TRBJ1-1	ASLRRPNTEAF
TRBV12-3/TRBV12-4	TRBJ1-4	ASSFTGGTNEKLF
TRBV5-5	TRBJ2-1	ASSLAPVSYNEQF
TRBV7-2	TRBJ2-1	ASSPPQGRASNEQF
TRBV7-2	TRBJ2-3	ASSLLSRISTDTQY
TRBV20-1	TRBJ2-3	SAVADTQY
TRBV5-1	TRBJ2-2	ASSLGGLAGETGELF